This TCR beta chain was recovered during a study of blood T cell repertoires in COVID-19. V was clipped by 5 bases and J by 2 bases, with 22 bases between them. Germline values: CDR1 MNHEY, CDR2 SMNVEV (reference sequence). The CDR3 totals 17 residues. In the original processing: Reference gene primer amplification gave estimated nucleated cell counts. Data came from immunoSEQ multiplex PCR; TCRdb stores just in-frame clones and leaves some out. The V and J calls and clone size come from that table; D and trimming were worked out from the DNA. The data show about 180,000 clones, approximately 81% seen once. The sample holds a few counts of this clone.

The sequence was obtained from a woman aged 40 to 50 with acute COVID-19. Sample: PBMCs or T cells enriched from blood (not recorded which). This chain uses TRBV27 with TRBJ2-7; weak D call: TRBD1 (6 bases). The CDR3 region has the DNA TGTGCCAGCAGTCCCCAACAGGGAAGAGGTAGGGCCTACGAGCAGTACTTC. Protein product: CASSPQQGRGRAYEQYF.